Following are 13 T cell receptor beta chains from one sample sequenced in a study of T-cell reconstitution after alpha-beta-depleted transplantation in children. Unique molecular identifiers were built into the TCRbeta library. TCRdb ran MiXCR on the PCR reads and lists one entry per CDR3 protein. In the table there are 700,000 to 950,000 distinct CDR3 sequences, roughly 15% of which are singletons. The material sequenced was PBMCs, mostly from graft donor cells, taken 360 days after TCRalphabeta/CD19-depleted stem cell transplant. These receptors originate from a male patient aged 10 to 17 who had a stem cell transplant for acute lymphoblastic leukemia, so the T cells may come from the graft donor.

The chain employs TRBV12-3 or TRBV12-4 and TRBJ2-2, with 9 bases matching TRBD2. The CDR3 spans 17 residues. V dropped 3 bases and J dropped 9; count of bases not matched to a gene: 14. The CDR3: CASSFIAGGSGSRELFF. The CDR3, as DNA: TGTGCCAGCAGTTTCATAGCAGGAGGTAGCGGGAGTAGGGAGCTGTTTTTT.

J is TRBJ2-5 and V is TRBV9; the D gene is possibly TRBD2 (6 bases). CDR1 and CDR2 from the germline V gene are SGDLS and YYNGEE. The CDR3 is 17 amino acids. Trimming cost V 3 bases and J 1 base, with 19 bases left between them. CDR3 coding DNA: TGTGCCAGCAGCGATGATCGGGACTCGCCGGGCCAAGAGACCCAGTACTTC. Protein: CASSDDRDSPGQETQYF.

The chain carries TRBV5-1 and TRBJ1-5; D remains unclear. This CDR3 contains 14 residues. V lost 4 bases and J lost 2, with 10 bases in between. CDR1 and CDR2 (germline): SGHRS, YFSETQ. CDR3 nucleotide sequence: TGCGCCAGCAGCCCCCTCGGTGGCAATCAGCCCCAGCATTTT. It is translated as CASSPLGGNQPQHF. Filled out from reference TRBV5-1 and TRBJ1-5, the complete variable domain reads KAGVTQTPRYLIKTRGQQVTLSCSPISGHRSVSWYQQTPGQGLQFLFEYFSETQRNKGNFPGRFSGRQFSNSRSEMNVSTLELGDSALYLCASSPLGGNQPQHFGDGTRLSIL.

The V call is TRBV5-1, the J call TRBJ2-1; TRBD2 agrees at 7 bases. This CDR3 is built from 16 residues. J gave up 0 bases and V 3 bases, and 6 bases lay outside the gene matches. The germline V gene has CDR1 SGHRS and CDR2 YFSETQ. The CDR3 nucleotides read TGCGCCAGCAGCTCCCTACGGGACTACTCCTACAATGAGCAGTTCTTC. It specifies CASSSLRDYSYNEQFF.

This clonotype was detected a few times. The rearrangement uses TRBV11-2 and TRBJ2-5; weak D call: TRBD1 (5 bases). This CDR3 is 14 amino acids long. Per the germline V gene, CDR1 is SGHAT and CDR2 is FQNNGV. V lost 5 bases and J lost 4, with 14 bases in between. The CDR3 region is CASSPPQGLETQYF. The CDR3 DNA reads as TGTGCCAGCAGCCCCCCTCAGGGTCTAGAGACCCAGTACTTC.

CDR3 DNA: TGTGCCAGCAGCACCCCAGGGAACTCCTACAATGAGCAGTTCTTC. Protein sequence: CASSTPGNSYNEQFF. The chain has TRBV7-6 and TRBJ2-1, with D possibly TRBD1 on 5 matching bases. This CDR3 has 15 amino acids. V was pared by 5 bases and J by 0 bases, with 11 bases between. In germline, CDR1 is SGHVS, CDR2 FNYEAQ.

The chain has TRBV4-1 and TRBJ2-7; 14 bases align to TRBD2. Germline lookup yields CDR1 MGHRA and CDR2 YSYEKL. V dropped 3 bases and J dropped 5; count of bases not matched to a gene: 12. CDR3 length: 18 amino acids. CDR3 sequence: CASSHLPGLAGEVHEQYF. The CDR3 DNA reads TGCGCCAGCAGCCACCTCCCGGGACTAGCGGGAGAGGTCCACGAGCAGTACTTC.

This clonotype was counted only a few times. The J gene is TRBJ2-7, the V gene TRBV20-1; 7 nucleotides line up with TRBD2. The V segment lost 5 bases and the J segment 5 bases; nucleotides outside the gene matches: 21. Germline CDR1 is DFQATT and CDR2 is SNEGSKA (reference sequence). The CDR3 has 17 amino acids. The CDR3 nucleotides read TGCAGTGCTCGCCCAACTGTCGGGCGGGAGCATTACAACGAGCAGTACTTC. This gives the protein CSARPTVGREHYNEQYF.

The chain is built from TRBV4-1 and TRBJ2-1; 8 bases are a match to TRBD2. The length of the CDR3 is 16 residues. Germline trimming cut 1 base from V and 6 bases from J; bases unmatched to any gene: 8. Germline CDR1 MGHRA, CDR2 YSYEKL. In DNA, the CDR3 is TGCGCCAGCAGCCAAGCCCGGGAGGGCCCCTTCAATGAGCAGTTCTTC. It is translated as CASSQAREGPFNEQFF.

A few counts support this clonotype. The J gene is TRBJ2-3, the V gene TRBV11-2; no reliable D call. V lost 1 base and J 4 bases, leaving 6 bases between the germline ends. The CDR3 sequence is 13 residues long. Germline V gene sequence: CDR1 SGHAT, CDR2 FQNNGV. As DNA, the CDR3 is TGTGCCAGCAGCTTAGCGGTTCCAGATACGCAGTATTTT. It is translated as CASSLAVPDTQYF.

This clonotype was seen a few times. This chain connects TRBV9 to TRBJ2-2, with D perhaps TRBD2 (7 bases). Germline V gene sequence: CDR1 SGDLS, CDR2 YYNGEE. The V gene lost 0 bases and the J gene lost 1 base, with 16 bases spanning the gap. This CDR3 region has 18 residues. The DNA of the CDR3 is TGTGCCAGCAGCGTAGAGGGAGGGGGACTGGTGAACACCGGGGAGCTGTTTTTT. Its protein is CASSVEGGGLVNTGELFF.

This clonotype was seen more than once but under ten times. The chain carries TRBV12-3 or TRBV12-4 and TRBJ2-1, with D possibly TRBD2 on 5 matching bases. Trimming removed 7 bases at V and 9 bases at J, with 16 bases between. The CDR3 has 13 amino acids. Here the CDR3 DNA reads TGTGCCAGCACCTTCGGGCTAGCCAGTGAGCAGTTCTTC. Translated: CASTFGLASEQFF.

This chain uses TRBV6-1 with TRBJ2-2; weak D call: TRBD2 (6 bases). This CDR3 has 16 residues. Germline assignment: CDR1 MNHNS and CDR2 SASEGT. Trimming cost V 6 bases and J 1 base, with 15 bases left between them. CDR3 sequence reads: CASRGGGVRNTGELFF. The CDR3 DNA reads as TGTGCCAGCAGAGGTGGAGGGGTTAGGAACACCGGGGAGCTGTTTTTT.